Sequencing of this T cell receptor (beta chain) was carried out in a study of early T cells in non-severe SARS-CoV-2 infection. Overall study: It was bulk RNA from unsorted whole blood that was sequenced, and the chains were unpaired.

With respect to this clonotype: The target antigen is unknown.

Regarding the study as a whole: Reliance on VDJdb matching favored anti-spike CD8 responses; private and CD4 specificities were missed.

Unique molecular identifiers were attached to individual cDNA molecules. Each CDR3 protein gets one entry after TCRdb re-called the 5' RACE reads with MiXCR. The sample carries approximately 62,000 distinct CDR3 sequences, approximately 12% recorded once. The sequence was obtained from an adult who was a healthcare worker with PCR-confirmed SARS-CoV-2 infection or an uninfected control (not recorded which). The sample was whole blood.

The CDR3 loop is CSARDLQNYGYTF. The DNA for the CDR3 is TGCAGTGCTAGAGATCTTCAGAACTATGGCTACACCTTC. The V and J genes are TRBV20-1 and TRBJ1-2; no firm D call. The CDR3 extends over 13 amino acids. From germline, CDR1 is DFQATT and CDR2 SNEGSKA (reference sequence). Trimming stripped 0 bases from V and 2 bases from J, with 7 bases between.